The 20 T cell receptor beta chains presented below share a single source sample, sequenced in a study of cytomegalovirus exposure and HLA in healthy donors. The primer mix had 60 Vbeta and 13 Jbeta primers. Clones were sequenced by immunoSEQ multiplex PCR, and TCRdb holds only the in-frame ones, with some missing. The data hold about 160,000 clones, with 77% observed a single time. The sequenced sample was PBMCs. Receptor source: a man aged 45 to 65 in good health and CMV-seropositive.

V is TRBV10-1 and J is TRBJ2-3; the D gene is possibly TRBD1 (5 bases). In germline, CDR1 is WNHNN, CDR2 SYGVQD (reference sequence). Trimming stripped 4 bases from V and 4 bases from J, with 12 bases between. The CDR3 runs 14 residues. The CDR3 DNA reads TGCGCCAGCAGTGCAGGGCTTGAGGCAGATACGCAGTATTTT. It encodes CASSAGLEADTQYF.

This clone was seen only a few times. The chain links TRBV6-5 to TRBJ2-1; possibly TRBD1 for D (6 bases). CDR1 is MNHEY, CDR2 SVGAGI, per germline. Trimming removed 7 bases from V and 5 bases from J, with 18 bases in between. The CDR3 extends over 15 amino acids. The CDR3 sequence: CASKTGHGGNNEQFF. The CDR3 DNA reads TGTGCCAGCAAAACAGGGCACGGCGGTAACAATGAGCAGTTCTTC.

This chain links TRBV5-6 with TRBJ2-1; D might be TRBD1 (6 bases). The CDR3 spans 14 residues. Germline values: CDR1 SGHDT, CDR2 YYEEEE. With 0 bases removed from V and 2 bases from J, the gap between germline ends came to 6 bases. In nucleotides, the CDR3 is TGTGCCAGCAGCTTGGGGGACACCTACAATGAGCAGTTCTTC. It translates to CASSLGDTYNEQFF.

The V gene is TRBV4-3, the J gene TRBJ1-2; 8 positions match TRBD1. The V gene end was trimmed by 2 bases and the J gene end by 5 bases; junction bases not matched to a gene: 7. The germline V gene encodes CDR1 LGHNA and CDR2 YSLEER. This CDR3 region has 15 residues. The CDR3 DNA sequence: TGCGCCAGCAGCCAACTCCAGGGGGCGTTATATGGCTACACCTTC. Translation: CASSQLQGALYGYTF.

The DNA for the CDR3 is TGCGCCAGCAGCCAAGTACAGGCAGGGTCCTACGAGCAGTACTTC. It yields the protein CASSQVQAGSYEQYF. This rearrangement joins TRBV4-1 to TRBJ2-5; TRBD1 is a possible D gene (5 bases). The DNA end is more similar to TRBJ2-7, so the J call may be wrong. CDR1 is MGHRA, CDR2 YSYEKL, per germline. CDR3 length equals 15 residues.

The chain joins TRBV27 to TRBJ2-1; 8 bases align to TRBD1. The CDR3 has 15 amino acids. V lost 3 bases and J lost 2; bases outside the gene matches: 3. Germline CDR1 MNHEY, CDR2 SMNVEV (reference sequence). CDR3 coding DNA: TGTGCCAGCAGTTTGGGACAGGTAGCCTACAATGAGCAGTTCTTC. This translates into CASSLGQVAYNEQFF.

This clone was counted once. The chain employs TRBV27 and TRBJ2-3; 7 bases map to TRBD1. With V trimmed by 6 bases and J by 0 bases, 12 bases remained unmatched. This CDR3 has 17 amino acids. CDR1 and CDR2 from the germline V gene are MNHEY and SMNVEV (reference sequence). This CDR3 is CASSFAMTGFSTDTQYF. CDR3 coding DNA: TGTGCCAGCAGCTTCGCCATGACAGGGTTTAGCACAGATACGCAGTATTTT.

This sequence joins TRBV28 and TRBJ1-4; tentative D call: TRBD1 (5 bases). The CDR3 runs 17 residues. Germline V gene lookup returns CDR1 MDHEN and CDR2 SYDVKM. The V end lost 6 bases, the J end lost 0 bases, and 17 bases lay between the germline ends. CDR3 residues: CASSARGPPATNEKLFF. The CDR3 nucleotides read TGTGCCAGCAGCGCAAGGGGCCCTCCGGCAACTAATGAAAAACTGTTTTTT.

The gene calls are TRBV19 and TRBJ1-3, with 8 bases identical to TRBD1. The J segment lost 2 bases and the V segment lost 8 bases, leaving 2 bases of the junction unmatched. The CDR3 runs to 13 residues. Germline V CDR1 and CDR2: LNHDA, SQIVND (reference sequence). The CDR3 spells CASFRGPGNTIYF. CDR3 coding DNA: TGTGCCAGTTTCAGGGGGCCTGGAAACACCATATATTTT.

The chain combines TRBV7-8 with TRBJ1-1; tentatively, D is TRBD1 (5 bases). The CDR3 covers 16 residues. Germline CDR1 reads SGHVS; CDR2 reads FQNEAQ. V was cut by 5 bases and J by 5 bases, with 21 bases left in between. The CDR3 bases are TGTGCCAGCAGCGCCGCCATCGCGAGGGGAGGGACTGAAGCTTTCTTT. It yields the protein CASSAAIARGGTEAFF.

V usage is TRBV7-2 and J usage is TRBJ1-1, with D possibly being TRBD1 (6 bases). Germline V gene data show CDR1 as SGHTA and CDR2 as FQGNSA. Between the trimmed V and J ends, which lost 1 base and 5 bases, there was a span of 20 bases. This CDR3 has 17 residues. As DNA, the CDR3 is TGTGCCAGCAGCTTAGTGGAGTATGGGGGCGTCGGGACTGAAGCTTTCTTT. It encodes CASSLVEYGGVGTEAFF.

CDR3 region: CASSYSYPSYNEQFF. For the CDR3, the DNA is TGTGCCAGCAGCTATAGCTACCCATCCTACAATGAGCAGTTCTTC. J is TRBJ2-1 and V is TRBV11-2, with no clear D. CDR3 length: 15 residues. The germline V gene encodes CDR1 SGHAT and CDR2 FQNNGV. The V gene lost 4 bases and the J gene lost 1 base, with 11 bases spanning the gap.

The J gene is TRBJ1-2, the V gene TRBV5-1; D gene unclear. CDR3 length: 13 amino acids. The germline V and J ends were trimmed by 4 bases and 7 bases, with 14 bases remaining between them. Germline lookup yields CDR1 SGHRS and CDR2 YFSETQ. CDR3 amino acids: CASSKLIEGGYTF. The DNA for the CDR3 is TGCGCCAGCAGCAAACTAATAGAGGGTGGCTACACCTTC.

The genes are TRBV5-4 and TRBJ1-1, with D possibly TRBD1 on 5 matching bases. V was pared by 4 bases and J by 1 base, with 11 bases between. Germline loops: CDR1 SGHNT, CDR2 YYREEE (reference sequence). The CDR3 spans 14 residues. CDR3 in amino acids: CASSSRAENTEAFF. DNA of the CDR3: TGTGCCAGCAGCAGCAGGGCCGAGAACACTGAAGCTTTCTTT.

The DNA for the CDR3 is TGTGCCAGCAGTTACGGGGGACAGGGGGCTCACCGGGAGCTGTTTTTT. It specifies CASSYGGQGAHRELFF. The rearrangement uses TRBV6-5 and TRBJ2-2; TRBD1 agrees at 12 bases. Germline-derived CDR1 and CDR2 are MNHEY and SVGAGI. The length of the CDR3 is 16 residues. Unmatched junction bases numbered 7, after V lost 2 bases and J lost 9 bases.

The V call is TRBV5-1, the J call TRBJ1-4; TRBD1 matches at 8 bases. From germline, CDR1 is SGHRS and CDR2 YFSETQ. This CDR3 is 15 amino acids long. V gave up 0 bases and J gave up 4 bases; unmatched junction bases: 2. The CDR3 spells CASSLGQGFNEKLFF. The CDR3 bases are TGCGCCAGCAGCTTGGGACAGGGGTTTAATGAAAAACTGTTTTTT.

This clone was seen only a few times. V and J are TRBV10-1 and TRBJ2-7; TRBD1 aligns across 10 bases. The J segment lost 3 bases and the V segment lost 4 bases, leaving 6 bases of the junction unmatched. In germline, CDR1 is WNHNN, CDR2 SYGVQD (reference sequence). CDR3 size: 15 residues. The CDR3 region has the DNA TGCGCCAGCAGTGTAGCGGGGACAGGGGTCTACGAGCAGTACTTC. It encodes CASSVAGTGVYEQYF.

The V and J genes are TRBV7-3 and TRBJ1-4; the match to TRBD1 covers 12 bases. Germline-derived CDR1 and CDR2 are SGHTA and FQGTGA. Trimming cost V 5 bases and J 7 bases; bases outside gene matches: 5. This CDR3 is 15 amino acids long. The CDR3 loop reads CASSTGTGGGEKLFF. The CDR3 DNA is TGTGCCAGCAGCACCGGGACAGGGGGCGGTGAAAAACTGTTTTTT.

This clone has just one count. CDR3 DNA sequence: TGTGCCAGCAGTGAAATGCAGGGGCGGAATGAGCAGTTCTTC. Its protein is CASSEMQGRNEQFF. V and J are TRBV6-1 and TRBJ2-1; TRBD1 is a possible D gene (6 bases). V lost 2 bases and J lost 7, with 12 bases in between. The CDR3 sequence is 14 residues long. CDR1 and CDR2 (germline): MNHNS, SASEGT.

The chain has TRBV19 and TRBJ1-5, with TRBD1 as a possible D gene (6 bases). This CDR3 has 16 amino acids. Per the germline V gene, CDR1 is LNHDA and CDR2 is SQIVND (reference sequence). V was cut by 2 bases and J by 0 bases, with 11 bases left in between. The CDR3 sequence: CASSISGQHSNQPQHF. The CDR3 nucleotides read TGTGCCAGTAGTATAAGTGGACAGCATAGCAATCAGCCCCAGCATTTT.